Each of the 2 T cell receptor beta chains below was sequenced from the same sample in a study of read filtering for tumor transcriptome and immune sequencing. This library used roughly 400 ng RNA and molecular barcoded adaptors spanning alpha/delta and beta/gamma chains. TCRdb reprocessed the reads via MiXCR and lists one record per CDR3 protein. The sample comprises over 35,000 distinct CDR3 sequences, roughly 10% of which are singletons, and about 35% rests with the top ten. Sequences were obtained from a population of CD138-negative cells sorted from bone marrow. These receptors originate from a donor at least 40 years old with multiple myeloma.

Ten or more counts support this clonotype. This sequence joins TRBV20-1 and TRBJ2-3, with TRBD2 identical over 10 bases. V shed 6 bases, J shed 2 bases, and the junction held 17 bases outside the gene matches. This CDR3 is 18 amino acids long. Germline V gene data show CDR1 as DFQATT and CDR2 as SNEGSKA (reference sequence). This chain's CDR3 is CSAERAPSGGPHTDTQYF. In nucleotides, the CDR3 is TGCAGTGCCGAAAGAGCCCCTAGCGGGGGACCCCACACAGATACGCAGTATTTT.

This clonotype was seen ten or more times. CDR3 amino acids: CASSPGLLSGANVLTF. The CDR3 nucleotides read TGCGCCAGCAGTCCAGGGCTGCTTTCTGGGGCCAACGTCCTGACTTTC. This chain connects TRBV5-1 to TRBJ2-6, with D perhaps TRBD1 (5 bases). This CDR3 is built from 16 residues. Between the trimmed V and J ends, which lost 5 bases and 1 base, there was a span of 13 bases. In germline, CDR1 is SGHRS, CDR2 YFSETQ.